This T cell receptor (beta chain) was recovered during a study of T cell responses to AZD1222 COVID-19 vaccine. Study context: Second-dose intervals near 4 or 12 weeks were combined. Whole-study results and caveats: Two AZD1222 doses significantly raised spike-specific TCR breadth and depth over controls. Targeting of unmutated variant regions was reportedly seen in nearly half of spike-specific TCRs. In a largely white British group with more females than males, clonal diversity was possibly underestimated.

Of note for this clone: Its matching antigen is unknown.

The germline gives CDR1 WNHNN, CDR2 SYGVQD (reference sequence). The CDR3 is 12 residues long. Between the trimmed V and J ends, which lost 9 bases and 5 bases, there was a span of 13 bases. Data came from immunoSEQ multiplex PCR; TCRdb stores just in-frame clones and leaves some out. The sample gives 90,000 to 140,000 clones, 88% of which show up once; around 2.3% is in the top ten. Sample: peripheral blood, taken on day 0 of AZD1222 vaccination. This clonotype was sampled from an adult in good health. The V and J genes are TRBV10-1 and TRBJ1-1; a possible D gene is TRBD1 (5 bases). CDR3: CASRGSGTEAFF. The CDR3 DNA follows: TGCGCCAGTCGGGGGTCGGGGACTGAAGCTTTCTTT.